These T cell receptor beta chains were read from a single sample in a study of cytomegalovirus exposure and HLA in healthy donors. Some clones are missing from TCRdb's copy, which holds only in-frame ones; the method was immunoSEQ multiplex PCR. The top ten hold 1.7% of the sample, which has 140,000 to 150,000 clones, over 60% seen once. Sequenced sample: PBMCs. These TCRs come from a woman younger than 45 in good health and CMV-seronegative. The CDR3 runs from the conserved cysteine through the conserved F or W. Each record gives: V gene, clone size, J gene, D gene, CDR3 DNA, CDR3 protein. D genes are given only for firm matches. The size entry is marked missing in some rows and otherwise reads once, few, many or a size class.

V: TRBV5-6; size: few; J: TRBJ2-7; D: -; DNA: TGTGCCAGCAGCTTGGGGGGGCTGGAGCAGTACTTC; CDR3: CASSLGGLEQYF
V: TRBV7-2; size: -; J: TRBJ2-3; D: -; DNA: TGTGCCAGCAGCAAACGACAGTGGACAGATACGCAGTATTTT; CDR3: CASSKRQWTDTQYF
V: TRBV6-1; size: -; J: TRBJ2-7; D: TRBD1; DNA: TGTGCCAGCACCTCGACAGGGAGTGACGAGCAGTACTTC; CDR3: CASTSTGSDEQYF
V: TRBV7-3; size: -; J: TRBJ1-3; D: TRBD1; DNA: TGTGCCAGCAGCTTTACAGGGGAAGGAAACACCATATATTTT; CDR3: CASSFTGEGNTIYF
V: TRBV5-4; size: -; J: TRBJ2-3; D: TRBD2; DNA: TGTGCCAGCAGCCTAGGACTAGAACTTACAGATACGCAGTATTTT; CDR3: CASSLGLELTDTQYF
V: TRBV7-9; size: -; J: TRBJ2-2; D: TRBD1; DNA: TGTGCCAGCAGCCGCCGGGACAGGGGCAGCGGGGAGCTGTTTTTT; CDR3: CASSRRDRGSGELFF
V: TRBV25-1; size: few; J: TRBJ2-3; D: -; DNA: TGTGCCAGCAGTGAATTGGTAGGGGGGGTCCCCGGTACGCAGTATTTT; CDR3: CASSELVGGVPGTQYF
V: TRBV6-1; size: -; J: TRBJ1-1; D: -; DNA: TGTGCCAGCAGTGGCCGTAGCGGAGGAAAGAACACTGAAGCTTTCTTT; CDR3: CASSGRSGGKNTEAFF
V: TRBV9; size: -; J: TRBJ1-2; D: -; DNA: TGTGCCAGCAGCGGACCAGGGACTATAGGCTACACCTTC; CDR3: CASSGPGTIGYTF
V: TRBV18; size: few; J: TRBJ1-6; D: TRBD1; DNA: TGTGCCAGCTCAACTAATGACAGGGTCCCTCGTAATTCACCCCTCCACTTT; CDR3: CASSTNDRVPRNSPLHF
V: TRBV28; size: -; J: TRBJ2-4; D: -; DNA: TGTGCCAGCAGTTCCGAGGACTTCGCCCACCCCTGGAACATTCAGTACTTC; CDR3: CASSSEDFAHPWNIQYF
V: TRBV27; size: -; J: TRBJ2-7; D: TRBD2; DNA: TGTGCCAGCAGTTTTACTCAGACTAGCGGGGGCCAGTACTTC; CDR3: CASSFTQTSGGQYF
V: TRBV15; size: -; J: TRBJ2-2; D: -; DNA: TGTGCCACCAGCAGGGGCCCCGGGACACGCTACACCGGGGAGCTGTTTTTT; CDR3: CATSRGPGTRYTGELFF
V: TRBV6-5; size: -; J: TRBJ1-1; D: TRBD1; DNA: TGTGCCAGCAATCCCAGGGGGATCTCTGAAGCTTTCTTT; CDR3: CASNPRGISEAFF
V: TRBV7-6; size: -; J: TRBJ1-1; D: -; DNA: TGTGCCAGCAGCTTAGATCAGGGGATGAACACTGAAGCTTTCTTT; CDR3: CASSLDQGMNTEAFF
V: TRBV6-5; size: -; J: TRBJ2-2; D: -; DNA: TGTGCCAGCAGCACTATTTTAGACCTCTCGGAGCTGTTTTTT; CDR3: CASSTILDLSELFF
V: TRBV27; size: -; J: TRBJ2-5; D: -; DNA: TGTGCCAGCAGTCGACGGTTCATGGGAGAGGTAGAGACCCAGTACTTC; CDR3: CASSRRFMGEVETQYF
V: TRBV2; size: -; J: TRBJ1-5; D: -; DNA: TGTGCCAGCAGTGAAGCTTGGACACTCAATCAGCCCCAGCATTTT; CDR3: CASSEAWTLNQPQHF
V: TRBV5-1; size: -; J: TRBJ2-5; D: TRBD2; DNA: TGCGCCAGCAGCTTGGAAGCGGGGGAGGAGACCCAGTACTTC; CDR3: CASSLEAGEETQYF
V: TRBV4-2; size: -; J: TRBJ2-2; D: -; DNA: TGTGCCAGCAGCCTCCTCGGGGTTCGGACCGGGGAGCTGTTTTTT; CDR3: CASSLLGVRTGELFF
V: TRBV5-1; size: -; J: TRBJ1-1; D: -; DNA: TGCGCCAGCAGCTTGGAAGGACAGATTCTGAACACTGAAGCTTTCTTT; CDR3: CASSLEGQILNTEAFF
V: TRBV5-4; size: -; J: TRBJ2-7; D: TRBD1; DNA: TGTGCCAGCAGTGGGACAGGGTTTAGGAACGAGCAGTACTTC; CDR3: CASSGTGFRNEQYF
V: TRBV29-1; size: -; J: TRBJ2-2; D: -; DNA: TGCAGCGTTGGTACTTACGGGGAGCTGTTTTTT; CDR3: CSVGTYGELFF
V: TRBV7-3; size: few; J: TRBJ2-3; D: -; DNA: TGTGCCAGCAGCACGGGGGACAGCACAGATACGCAGTATTTT; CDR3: CASSTGDSTDTQYF
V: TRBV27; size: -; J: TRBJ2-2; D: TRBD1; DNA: TGTGCCAGCAGTCTAAATACAGGGGGCCTATATTCCGGGGAGCTGTTTTTT; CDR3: CASSLNTGGLYSGELFF
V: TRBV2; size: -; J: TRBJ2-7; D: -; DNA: TGTGCCAGCAGATCCTTGGACAGCCGAACCTACGAGCAGTACTTC; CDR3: CASRSLDSRTYEQYF
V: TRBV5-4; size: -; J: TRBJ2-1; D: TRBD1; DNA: TGTGCCAGCAGCTTAGGACAGGTTCTGGATGAGCAGTTCTTC; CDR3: CASSLGQVLDEQFF
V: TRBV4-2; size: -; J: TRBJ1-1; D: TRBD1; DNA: TGTGCCAGTAGGGATAGGGACAGTGATAACACTGAAGCTTTCTTT; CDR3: CASRDRDSDNTEAFF
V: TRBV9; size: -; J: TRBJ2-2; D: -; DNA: TGTGCCAGCAGCGTAGGGGCGGCACAGGACACCGGGGAGCTGTTTTTT; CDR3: CASSVGAAQDTGELFF
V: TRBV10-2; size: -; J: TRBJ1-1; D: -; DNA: TGCGCCAGCAGTGAGTCCTCAGGGCTAGGTGAAGCTTTCTTT; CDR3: CASSESSGLGEAFF
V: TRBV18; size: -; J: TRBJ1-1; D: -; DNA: TGTGCCAGCTCACCAAGGCTAGACACTGAAGCTTTCTTT; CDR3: CASSPRLDTEAFF
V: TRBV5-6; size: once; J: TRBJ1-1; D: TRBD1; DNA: TGTGCCAGCAGCTTTCAAGCCGGGACAGGGAACACTGAAGCTTTCTTT; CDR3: CASSFQAGTGNTEAFF
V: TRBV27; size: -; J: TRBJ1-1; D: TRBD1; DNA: TGTGCCAGCAGTTTATACTCAGGGGGCACTGAAGCTTTCTTT; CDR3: CASSLYSGGTEAFF
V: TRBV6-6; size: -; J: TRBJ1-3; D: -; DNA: TGTGCCAGCAGTTACTCCAGACAGGCATCTGGAAACACCATATATTTT; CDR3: CASSYSRQASGNTIYF
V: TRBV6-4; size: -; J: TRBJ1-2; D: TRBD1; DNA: TGTGCCAGCAGTGACGACGGACAGGGGGCTCGTGGCTACACCTTC; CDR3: CASSDDGQGARGYTF
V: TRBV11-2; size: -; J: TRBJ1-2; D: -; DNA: TGTGCCAGCAGCTCTAAGGGGGGGCTGATTCATGGCTACACCTTC; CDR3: CASSSKGGLIHGYTF
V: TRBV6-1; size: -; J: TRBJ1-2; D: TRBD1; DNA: TGTGCCAGCAGTGTAGACAGGGTCTATGGCTACACCTTC; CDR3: CASSVDRVYGYTF
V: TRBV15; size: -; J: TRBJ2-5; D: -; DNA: TGTGCCACAAAGGCGGAAAATGAAGAGACCCAGTACTTC; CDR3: CATKAENEETQYF
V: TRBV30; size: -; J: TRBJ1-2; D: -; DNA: TGTGCCTGGACCCAACAAAGAGGGCCGGGGGGTGGCTACACCTTC; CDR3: CAWTQQRGPGGGYTF
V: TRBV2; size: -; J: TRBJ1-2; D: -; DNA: TGTGCCAGCAGTGAAGAGGGCGCAGGGAACAGTTATGGCTACACCTTC; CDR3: CASSEEGAGNSYGYTF
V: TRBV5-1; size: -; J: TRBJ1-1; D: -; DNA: TGCGCCAGCAGCCCACGGACTGAAAACACTGAAGCTTTCTTT; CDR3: CASSPRTENTEAFF
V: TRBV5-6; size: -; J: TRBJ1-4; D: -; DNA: TGTGCCAGCAACCCGTGGGGGGTAGATGAAAAACTGTTTTTT; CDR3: CASNPWGVDEKLFF
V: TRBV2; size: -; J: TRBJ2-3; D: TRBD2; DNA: TGTGCCAGCAGTGACCGGACTAGCGGGGGCACAGATACGCAGTATTTT; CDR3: CASSDRTSGGTDTQYF
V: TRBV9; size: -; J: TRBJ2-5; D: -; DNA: TGTGCCAGCAGCGTAAGGGCAGGGGCGCTCCAAGAGACCCAGTACTTC; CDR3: CASSVRAGALQETQYF
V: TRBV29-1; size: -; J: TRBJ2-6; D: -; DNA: TGCAGCGGCGGAGACAGCTCTGGGGCCAACGTCCTGACTTTC; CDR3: CSGGDSSGANVLTF
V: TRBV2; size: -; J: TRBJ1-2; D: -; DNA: TGTGCCAGCAGTGATGTGGGACTGAGAGGCTACACCTTC; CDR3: CASSDVGLRGYTF
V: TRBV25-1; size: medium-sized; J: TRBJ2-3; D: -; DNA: TGTGCCAGCAGTGAAAAGAGGGTGGGGAGCACAGATACGCAGTATTTT; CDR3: CASSEKRVGSTDTQYF
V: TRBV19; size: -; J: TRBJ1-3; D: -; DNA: TGTGCCAGTTCGCCGAAGGGGCCTACTGGAAACACCATATATTTT; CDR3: CASSPKGPTGNTIYF
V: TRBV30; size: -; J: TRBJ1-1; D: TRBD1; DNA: TGTGCCTGGAGTAAAGGGGGACAGGGTTTAAGGAACACTGAAGCTTTCTTT; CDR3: CAWSKGGQGLRNTEAFF
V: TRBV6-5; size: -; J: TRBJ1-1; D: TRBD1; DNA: TGTGCCAGCAGTTCTTCCGGGACAGGGAAGACTGAAGCTTTCTTT; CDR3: CASSSSGTGKTEAFF
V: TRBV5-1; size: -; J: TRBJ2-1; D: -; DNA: TGCGCCAGCAGCTCCCTACGGGGGAGGACCTACAATGAGCAGTTCTTC; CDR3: CASSSLRGRTYNEQFF
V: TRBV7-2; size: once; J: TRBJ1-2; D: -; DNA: TGTGCCAGCAGCTTAGGTCCGGATTTGAGGGCGGACTATGGCTACACCTTC; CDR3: CASSLGPDLRADYGYTF
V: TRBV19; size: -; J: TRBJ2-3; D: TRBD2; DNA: TGTGCCAGTAGTTCTCGACTAGCGGGGGGCGGGGATACGCAGTATTTT; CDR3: CASSSRLAGGGDTQYF
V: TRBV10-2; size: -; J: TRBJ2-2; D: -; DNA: TGCGCCAGCAGTCAGTTCGGCACCGGGGAGCTGTTTTTT; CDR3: CASSQFGTGELFF
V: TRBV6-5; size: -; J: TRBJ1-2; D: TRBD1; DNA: TGTGCCAGCAGCCGTCGGACAGGGCCCAACTATGGCTACACCTTC; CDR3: CASSRRTGPNYGYTF
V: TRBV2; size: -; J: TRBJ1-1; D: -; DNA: TGTGCCAGCAGAATCCGCGAGGGAGCTTTCTTT; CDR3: CASRIREGAFF